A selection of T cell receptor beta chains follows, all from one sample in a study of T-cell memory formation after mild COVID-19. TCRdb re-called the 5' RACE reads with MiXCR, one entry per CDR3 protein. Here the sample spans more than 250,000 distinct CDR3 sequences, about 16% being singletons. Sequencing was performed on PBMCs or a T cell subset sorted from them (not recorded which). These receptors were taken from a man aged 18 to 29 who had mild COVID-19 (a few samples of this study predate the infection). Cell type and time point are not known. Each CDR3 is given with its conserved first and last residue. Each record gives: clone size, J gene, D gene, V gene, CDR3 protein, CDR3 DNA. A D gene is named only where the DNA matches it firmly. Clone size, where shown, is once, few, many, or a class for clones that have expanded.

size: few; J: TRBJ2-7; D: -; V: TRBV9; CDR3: CASSVGESYEQYF; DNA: TGTGCCAGCAGCGTAGGGGAATCCTACGAGCAGTACTTC
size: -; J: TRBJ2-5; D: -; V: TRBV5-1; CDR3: CASSLQSETQYF; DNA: TGCGCCAGCAGCTTACAATCGGAGACCCAGTACTTC
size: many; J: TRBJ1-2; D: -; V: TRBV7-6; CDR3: CASSGTRDYGYTF; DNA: TGTGCCAGCAGCGGAACCAGGGACTATGGCTACACCTTC
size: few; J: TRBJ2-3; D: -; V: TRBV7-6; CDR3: CASSSYSGVGPDTQYF; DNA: TGTGCCAGCAGCTCGTATTCCGGGGTCGGGCCAGATACGCAGTATTTT
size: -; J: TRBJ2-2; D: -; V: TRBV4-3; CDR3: CASSQDRAGELFF; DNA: TGCGCCAGCAGCCAAGACAGGGCCGGGGAGCTGTTTTTT
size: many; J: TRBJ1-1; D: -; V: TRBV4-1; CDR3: CASGDFRSAEAFF; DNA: TGCGCCAGCGGGGACTTTCGAAGCGCTGAAGCTTTCTTT
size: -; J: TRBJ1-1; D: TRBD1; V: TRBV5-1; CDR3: CASSLEFVGQTNTEAFF; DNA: TGCGCCAGCAGCTTGGAGTTTGTGGGACAGACAAACACTGAAGCTTTCTTT
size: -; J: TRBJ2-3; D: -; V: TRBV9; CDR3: CASSYGQTKVTDTQYF; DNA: TGTGCCAGCAGCTACGGACAGACCAAGGTCACAGATACGCAGTATTTT
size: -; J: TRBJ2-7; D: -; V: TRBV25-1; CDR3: CASSETGPPPSYEQYF; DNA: TGTGCCAGCAGTGAAACGGGGCCCCCGCCCTCCTACGAGCAGTACTTC
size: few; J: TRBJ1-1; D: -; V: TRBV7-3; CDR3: CASSPSPGTQAFF; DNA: TGTGCCAGCAGCCCCTCCCCGGGGACCCAAGCTTTCTTT
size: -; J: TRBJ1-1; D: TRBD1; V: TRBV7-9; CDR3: CASSVGTARKAFF; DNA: TGTGCCAGCAGCGTAGGGACAGCGCGAAAAGCTTTCTTT
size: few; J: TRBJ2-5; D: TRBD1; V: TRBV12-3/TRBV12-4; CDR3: CASSSNGQVQETQYF; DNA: TGTGCCAGCAGTAGCAACGGACAGGTCCAAGAGACCCAGTACTTC
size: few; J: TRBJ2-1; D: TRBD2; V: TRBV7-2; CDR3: CASSLSTSDNEQFF; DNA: TGTGCCAGCAGCTTATCGACTAGCGATAATGAGCAGTTCTTC
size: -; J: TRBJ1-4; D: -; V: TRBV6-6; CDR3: CASSSEAGLLKGEKLFF; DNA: TGTGCCAGCAGTTCCGAAGCCGGGCTCCTGAAAGGGGAAAAACTGTTTTTT
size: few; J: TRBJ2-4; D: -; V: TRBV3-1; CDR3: CASPMRNIQYF; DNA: TGTGCCAGCCCGATGCGAAACATTCAGTACTTC
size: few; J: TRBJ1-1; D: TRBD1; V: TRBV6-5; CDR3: CASRTGTGGTEAFF; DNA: TGTGCCAGCAGAACCGGGACAGGAGGTACTGAAGCTTTCTTT
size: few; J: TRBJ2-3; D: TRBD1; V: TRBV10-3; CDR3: CAIRPGGGTDTQYF; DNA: TGTGCCATCAGGCCAGGGGGCGGCACAGATACGCAGTATTTT
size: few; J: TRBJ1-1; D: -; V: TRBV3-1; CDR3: CASSQEDDTEAFF; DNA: TGTGCCAGCAGCCAAGAGGACGACACTGAAGCTTTCTTT
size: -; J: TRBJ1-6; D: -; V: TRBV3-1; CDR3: CASSPALRDNSPLHF; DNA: TGTGCCAGCAGCCCGGCACTGCGCGACAATTCACCCCTCCACTTT
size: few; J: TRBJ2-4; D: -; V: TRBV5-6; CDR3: CATNSRGADDIQYF; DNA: TGTGCCACCAACTCTAGGGGGGCTGATGACATTCAGTACTTC
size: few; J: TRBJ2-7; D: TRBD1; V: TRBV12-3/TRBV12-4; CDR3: CASSLRDRATYEQYF; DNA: TGTGCCAGCAGTTTAAGGGACAGGGCTACTTACGAGCAGTACTTC
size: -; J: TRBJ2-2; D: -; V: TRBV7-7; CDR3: CASSLASNTGELFF; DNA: TGTGCTAGCAGCTTAGCGTCGAACACCGGGGAGCTGTTTTTT
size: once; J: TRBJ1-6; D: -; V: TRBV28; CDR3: CASSFRSSPLHF; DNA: TGTGCCAGCAGTTTCCGAAGTTCACCCCTCCACTTT
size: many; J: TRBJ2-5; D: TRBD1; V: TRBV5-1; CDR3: CASSPGTVQETQYF; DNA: TGCGCCAGCAGCCCCGGGACAGTCCAAGAGACCCAGTACTTC
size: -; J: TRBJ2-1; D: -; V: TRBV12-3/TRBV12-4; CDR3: CASSLAPSSYNEQFF; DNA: TGTGCCAGCAGTTTAGCACCGAGCTCCTACAATGAGCAGTTCTTC
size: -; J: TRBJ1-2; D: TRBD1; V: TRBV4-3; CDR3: CASSPKGQVESGYTF; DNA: TGCGCCAGCAGCCCTAAGGGACAGGTCGAGTCTGGCTACACCTTC
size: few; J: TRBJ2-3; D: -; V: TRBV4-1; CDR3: CASSPTGGETDTQYF; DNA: TGCGCCAGCAGCCCAACCGGGGGCGAGACAGATACGCAGTATTTT
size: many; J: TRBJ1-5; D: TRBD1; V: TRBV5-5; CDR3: CASSWGTGLNQPQHF; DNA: TGTGCCAGCAGCTGGGGGACAGGCCTAAATCAGCCCCAGCATTTT
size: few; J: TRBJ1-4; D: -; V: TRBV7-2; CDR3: CASSLGIRAKLFF; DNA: TGTGCCAGCAGCTTAGGCATCAGGGCAAAACTGTTTTTT
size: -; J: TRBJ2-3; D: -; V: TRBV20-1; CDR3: CSASDSVHTQYF; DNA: TGCAGTGCTAGTGACTCGGTACATACGCAGTATTTT
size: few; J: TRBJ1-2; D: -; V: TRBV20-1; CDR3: CSARDPGIFHYGYTF; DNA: TGCAGTGCTAGAGATCCGGGGATTTTTCACTATGGCTACACCTTC
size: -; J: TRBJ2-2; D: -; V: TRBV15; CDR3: CATSRSSEGELFF; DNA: TGTGCCACCAGCAGATCCTCCGAAGGGGAGCTGTTTTTT
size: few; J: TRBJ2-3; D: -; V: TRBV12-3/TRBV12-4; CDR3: CASSDSLADTQYF; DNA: TGTGCCAGCAGTGATTCGTTGGCAGATACGCAGTATTTT
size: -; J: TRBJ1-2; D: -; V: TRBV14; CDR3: CASGQGSSGGYTF; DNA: TGTGCCAGCGGCCAAGGATCTTCGGGTGGCTACACCTTC
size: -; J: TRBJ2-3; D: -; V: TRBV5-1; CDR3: CASSPLPHPTDTQYF; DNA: TGCGCCAGCAGTCCGCTGCCACACCCCACAGATACGCAGTATTTT
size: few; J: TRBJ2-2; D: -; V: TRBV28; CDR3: CASNVGLAIGELFF; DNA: TGTGCCAGCAACGTAGGGCTTGCTATCGGGGAGCTGTTTTTT
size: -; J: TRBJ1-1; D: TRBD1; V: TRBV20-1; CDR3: CSARVRQGAQATEAFF; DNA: TGCAGTGCTAGAGTTAGGCAGGGGGCGCAGGCCACTGAAGCTTTCTTT
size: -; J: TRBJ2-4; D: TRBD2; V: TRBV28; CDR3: CASSSPGGLKNIQYF; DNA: TGTGCCAGCAGTTCCCCGGGGGGGCTCAAAAACATTCAGTACTTC
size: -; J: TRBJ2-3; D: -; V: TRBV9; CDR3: CASSTSNTDTQYF; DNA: TGTGCCAGCAGCACCTCCAACACAGATACGCAGTATTTT
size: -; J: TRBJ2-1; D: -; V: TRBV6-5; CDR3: CASSYTRAYNEQFF; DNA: TGTGCCAGCAGTTACACCAGGGCCTACAATGAGCAGTTCTTC
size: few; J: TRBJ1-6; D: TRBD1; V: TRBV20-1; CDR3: CSASLGDSWDSPLHF; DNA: TGCAGTGCTAGCCTCGGGGACAGCTGGGATTCACCCCTCCACTTT
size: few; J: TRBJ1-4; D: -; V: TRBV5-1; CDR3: CASSLEGGARWRNEKLFF; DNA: TGCGCCAGCAGCTTGGAGGGGGGCGCTAGGTGGCGGAATGAAAAACTGTTTTTT
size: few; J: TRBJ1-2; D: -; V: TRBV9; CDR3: CASSVVGTRTYGYTF; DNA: TGTGCCAGCAGCGTAGTGGGCACCAGAACCTATGGCTACACCTTC
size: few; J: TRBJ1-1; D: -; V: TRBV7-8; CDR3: CASSLEGPYYKAFF; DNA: TGTGCCAGCAGCTTAGAGGGTCCTTATTATAAAGCTTTCTTT
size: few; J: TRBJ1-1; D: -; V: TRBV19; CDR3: CASRPSENTEAFF; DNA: TGTGCCAGTAGGCCTTCTGAGAACACTGAAGCTTTCTTT
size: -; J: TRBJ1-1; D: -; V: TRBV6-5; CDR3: CASSKGGPGWTEAFF; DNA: TGTGCCAGCAGTAAGGGGGGGCCCGGGTGGACTGAAGCTTTCTTT
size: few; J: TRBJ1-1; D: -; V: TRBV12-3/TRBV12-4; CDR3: CASSYPRGRAAFF; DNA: TGTGCCAGCAGTTACCCTCGGGGGCGCGCAGCTTTCTTT
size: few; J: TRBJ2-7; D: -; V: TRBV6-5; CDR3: CASSYTRSYEQYF; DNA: TGTGCCAGCAGTTACACTCGAAGCTACGAGCAGTACTTC